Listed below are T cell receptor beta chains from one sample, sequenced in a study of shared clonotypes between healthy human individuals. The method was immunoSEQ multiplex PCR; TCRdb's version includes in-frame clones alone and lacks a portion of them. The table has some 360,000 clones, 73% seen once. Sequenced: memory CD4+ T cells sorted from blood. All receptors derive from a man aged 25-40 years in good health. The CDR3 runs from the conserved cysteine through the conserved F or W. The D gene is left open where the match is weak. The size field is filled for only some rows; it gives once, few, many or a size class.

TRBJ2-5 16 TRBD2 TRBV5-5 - TGTGCCAGCAGCCGAGCGGGAGCCAACCGGGGAGAGACCCAGTACTTC CASSRAGANRGETQYF
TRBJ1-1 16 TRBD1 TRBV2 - TGTGCCGGCAGTCGACAGGGGGTAGAACAGGACACTGAAGCTTTCTTT CAGSRQGVEQDTEAFF
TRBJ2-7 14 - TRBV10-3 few TGTGCCATCAGTGAGTCGTCAGGGTACTACGAGCAGTACTTC CAISESSGYYEQYF
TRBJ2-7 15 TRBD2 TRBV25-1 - TGTGCCAGCAGTGACCTAGCGGGACAGTCCTACGAGCAGTACTTC CASSDLAGQSYEQYF
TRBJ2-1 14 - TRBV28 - TGTGCCAGCAGTTTGAATCCGCGGGACCAAAAGGAGTTCTTC CASSLNPRDQKEFF
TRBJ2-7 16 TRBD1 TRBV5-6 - TGTGCCAGCAGCTTTTTTGGCCTGGGGACAGGGTCCGAGCAGTACTTC CASSFFGLGTGSEQYF
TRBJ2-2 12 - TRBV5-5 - TGTGCCAGCAGCACTTACACCGGGGAGCTGTTTTTT CASSTYTGELFF
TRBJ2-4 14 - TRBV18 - TGTGCCAGCTCACCACTGGTCTCGACAAACATTCAGTACTTC CASSPLVSTNIQYF
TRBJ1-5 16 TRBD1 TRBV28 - TGTGCCAGCAGTTTAATATGGGAGGGGGCCCTCGGACCCCAGCATTTT CASSLIWEGALGPQHF
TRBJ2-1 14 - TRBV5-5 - TGTGCCAGCGGCGACCCTCTAGGTCGGCATGAGCAGTTCTTC CASGDPLGRHEQFF
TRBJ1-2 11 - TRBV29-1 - TGCAGCGCCGGGACGGGAGATGGCTACACCTTC CSAGTGDGYTF